This entry is about one T cell receptor (beta chain). Antigen unknown. Trimming took 1 base from V and 4 from J, leaving 5 bases between them. The CDR3 runs to 12 residues. CDR1 is SGHDT and CDR2 is YYEEEE in the germline V gene. This specimen belongs to a study of shared clonotypes between healthy human individuals. Study-wide context: Plates per donor: three CD4 naive, three CD4 memory, two CD8 naive, one CD8 memory. Study results and limitations: Limited genetic and exposure-history diversity came from having few donors.

Assay used: immunoSEQ multiplex PCR; TCRdb lists only in-frame clones, some missing. The repertoire consists of some 2,100,000 clones, with 95% occurring once and the leading ten covering 0.1% to 0.15%. Donors comprised healthy HIV-negative adults lacking recent acute infections or vaccinations. The sequence came from a young man in good health. This chain uses TRBV5-6 with TRBJ1-2; D is uncertain. Material: naive CD4+ T cells sorted from blood. Subset noted: CD45RA+ positively selected. CDR3 residues: CASSLRSYGYTF. The CDR3 DNA sequence: TGTGCCAGCAGCTTGAGGTCCTATGGCTACACCTTC.